One sample yielded the 5 T cell receptor beta chains listed below, sequenced in a study of identical twins. One entry per CDR3 protein results from TCRdb running MiXCR on the 5' RACE reads. The sample shows 500,000 to 650,000 distinct CDR3 sequences, under 8.5% of them seen only once. These data were also filed under a second study, of yellow fever vaccine responses in identical twins.

Sequencing was done on a sample of PBMCs. The source of these receptors is a young woman in good health.

This clonotype was observed a few times. V is TRBV20-1 and J is TRBJ1-2, with a tentative D call TRBD1 (6 bases). Germline V lookup: CDR1 DFQATT, CDR2 SNEGSKA (reference sequence). Trimming took 0 bases from V and 4 from J, leaving 15 bases between them. The CDR3 extends over 15 amino acids. The CDR3 coding sequence is TGCAGTGCTAGAGATGGGGGGCAGGTTACCTATGGCTACACCTTC. It specifies CSARDGGQVTYGYTF.

The V gene is TRBV15, the J gene TRBJ2-7, with TRBD1 as a possible D gene (6 bases). Trimming left V 8 bases short and J 3 bases short, with 11 bases between. Germline CDR1 reads LNHNV; CDR2 reads YYDKDF (reference sequence). The CDR3 sequence is 12 residues long. The DNA of the CDR3 is TGTGCCACCGGAGAGGACAGCTACGAGCAGTACTTC. This gives the protein CATGEDSYEQYF.

The sample holds many counts of this clonotype. The chain couples TRBV20-1 to TRBJ2-1; D might be TRBD2 (5 bases). Per the germline V gene, CDR1 is DFQATT and CDR2 is SNEGSKA (reference sequence). The CDR3 spans 12 residues. V lost 5 bases and J lost 9, with 14 bases in between. The CDR3 DNA reads as TGCAGTGCTGAGGGTAGCGAAGGTGAGCAGTTCTTC. Encoded protein: CSAEGSEGEQFF.

This clonotype has at least ten counts. The chain recombines TRBV12-3 or TRBV12-4 with TRBJ2-7; D not certain. This CDR3 has 13 residues. Trimming cost V 1 base and J 6 bases, with 10 bases left between them. CDR3 coding DNA: TGTGCCAGCAGTTTAGTTCGGGTCGGCGAGCAGTACTTC. It translates to CASSLVRVGEQYF.

This clonotype has only a few counts. The chain carries TRBV20-1 and TRBJ2-7; no clear D. The CDR3 consists of 12 residues. V gave up 2 bases and J gave up 3 bases, with 8 bases separating them. Germline CDR1 is DFQATT and CDR2 is SNEGSKA (reference sequence). Here the CDR3 reads CSARTDGYEQYF. The CDR3 DNA reads TGCAGTGCTAGAACCGACGGCTACGAGCAGTACTTC.